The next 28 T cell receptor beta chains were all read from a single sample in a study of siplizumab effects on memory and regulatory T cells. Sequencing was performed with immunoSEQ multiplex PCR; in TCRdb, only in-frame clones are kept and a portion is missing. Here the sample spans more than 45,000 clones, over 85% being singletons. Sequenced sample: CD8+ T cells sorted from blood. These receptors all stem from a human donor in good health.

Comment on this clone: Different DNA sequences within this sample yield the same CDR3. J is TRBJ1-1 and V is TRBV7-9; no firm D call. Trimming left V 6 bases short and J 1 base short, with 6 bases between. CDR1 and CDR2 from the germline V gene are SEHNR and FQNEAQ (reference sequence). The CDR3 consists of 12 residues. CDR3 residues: CASSLQNTEAFF. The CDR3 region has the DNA TGTGCCAGCAGTCTCCAGAACACTGAAGCTTTCTTT. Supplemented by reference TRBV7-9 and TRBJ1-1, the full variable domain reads DTGVSQNPRHKITKRGQNVTFRCDPISEHNRLYWYRQTLGQGPEFLTYFQNEAQLEKSRLLSDRFSAERPKGSFSTLEIQRTEQGDSAMYLCASSLQNTEAFFGQGTRLTVV.

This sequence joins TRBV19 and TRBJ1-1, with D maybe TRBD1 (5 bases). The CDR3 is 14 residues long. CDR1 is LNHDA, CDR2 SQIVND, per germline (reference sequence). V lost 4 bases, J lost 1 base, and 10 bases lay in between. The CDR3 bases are TGTGCCAGTAGTACTCTGACAGAGAACACTGAAGCTTTCTTT. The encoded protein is CASSTLTENTEAFF.

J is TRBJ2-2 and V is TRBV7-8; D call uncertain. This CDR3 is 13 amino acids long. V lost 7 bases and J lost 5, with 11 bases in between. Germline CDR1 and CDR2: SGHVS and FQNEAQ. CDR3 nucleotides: TGTGCCAGCACTAAACATCGGACCGGGGAGCTGTTTTTT. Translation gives CASTKHRTGELFF.

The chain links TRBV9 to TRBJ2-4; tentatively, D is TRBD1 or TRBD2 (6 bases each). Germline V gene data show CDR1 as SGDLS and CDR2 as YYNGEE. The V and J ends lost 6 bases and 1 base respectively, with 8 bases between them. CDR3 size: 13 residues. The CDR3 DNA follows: TGTGCCAGCATGGGGGGCGCCAAAAACATTCAGTACTTC. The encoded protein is CASMGGAKNIQYF.

This CDR3 reads CSVEKGAVDEQFF. As DNA, the CDR3 is TGCAGCGTTGAAAAGGGGGCGGTTGATGAGCAGTTCTTC. The chain recombines TRBV29-1 with TRBJ2-1, with TRBD1 identical over 7 bases. V shed 2 bases, J shed 8 bases, and the junction held 6 bases outside the gene matches. Germline V gives CDR1 SQVTM, CDR2 ANQGSEA. The CDR3 is 13 residues long.

The DNA of the CDR3 is TGTGCCAGCAGCGACACCGGGCTCACTGAAGCTTTCTTT. It translates to CASSDTGLTEAFF. J is TRBJ1-1 and V is TRBV11-3, with D uncertain. Per germline, CDR1 SGHNT and CDR2 YENEEA. Trimming removed 5 bases at V and 4 bases at J, with 11 bases between. This CDR3 contains 13 residues. The full variable domain, in which reference TRBV11-3 and TRBJ1-1 provide the parts outside the CDR3, is EAGVVQSPRYKIIEKKQPVAFWCNPISGHNTLYWYLQNLGQGPELLIRYENEEAVDDSQLPKDRFSAERLKGVDSTLKIQPAELGDSAVYLCASSDTGLTEAFFGQGTRLTVV.

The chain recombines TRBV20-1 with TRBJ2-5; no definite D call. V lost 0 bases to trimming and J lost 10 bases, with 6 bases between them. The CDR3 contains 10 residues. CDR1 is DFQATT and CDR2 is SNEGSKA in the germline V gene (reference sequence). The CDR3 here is CSARDSIQYF. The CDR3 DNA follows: TGCAGTGCTAGAGATAGTATCCAGTACTTC.

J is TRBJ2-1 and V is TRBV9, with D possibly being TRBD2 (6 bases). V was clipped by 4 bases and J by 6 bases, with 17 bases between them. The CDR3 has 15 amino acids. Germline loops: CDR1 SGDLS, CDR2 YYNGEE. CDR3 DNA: TGTGCCAGCAGCCCCCTGGAGGGGCTGGGCAATGAGCAGTTCTTC. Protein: CASSPLEGLGNEQFF.

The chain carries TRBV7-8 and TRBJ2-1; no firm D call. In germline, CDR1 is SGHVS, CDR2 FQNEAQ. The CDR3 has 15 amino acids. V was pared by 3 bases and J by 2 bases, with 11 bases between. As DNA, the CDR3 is TGTGCCAGCAGCTTTGGCGGAAACACCTACAATGAGCAGTTCTTC. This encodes CASSFGGNTYNEQFF.

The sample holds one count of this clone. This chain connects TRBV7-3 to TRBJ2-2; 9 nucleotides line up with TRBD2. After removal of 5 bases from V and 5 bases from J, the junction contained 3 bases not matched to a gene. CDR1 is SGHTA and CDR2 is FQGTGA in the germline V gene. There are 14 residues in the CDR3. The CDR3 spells CASSLTSGTGELFF. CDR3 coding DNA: TGTGCCAGCAGCCTGACTAGCGGAACCGGGGAGCTGTTTTTT.

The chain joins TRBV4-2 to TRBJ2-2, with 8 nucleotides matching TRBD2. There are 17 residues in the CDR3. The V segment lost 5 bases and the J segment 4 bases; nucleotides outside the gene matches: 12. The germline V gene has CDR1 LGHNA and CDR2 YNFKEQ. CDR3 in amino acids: CASSEGVAGPATGELFF. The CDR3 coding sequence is TGTGCCAGCAGCGAAGGGGTAGCGGGACCCGCCACCGGGGAGCTGTTTTTT.

CDR3 amino acids: CARSLELAGAGGELFF. The CDR3 nucleotides are TGTGCCAGAAGCTTGGAACTAGCGGGAGCGGGCGGGGAGCTGTTTTTT. The chain links TRBV5-3 to TRBJ2-2; 11 bases agree with TRBD2. TRBV5-3 is treated as an ORF (open reading frame) with a function not yet certain. The V gene end was trimmed by 0 bases and the J gene end by 7 bases; junction bases not matched to a gene: 5. This CDR3 has 16 residues.

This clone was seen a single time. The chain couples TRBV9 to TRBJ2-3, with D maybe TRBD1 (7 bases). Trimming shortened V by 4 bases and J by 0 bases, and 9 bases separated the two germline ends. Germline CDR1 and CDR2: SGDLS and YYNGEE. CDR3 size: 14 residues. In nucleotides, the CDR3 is TGTGCCAGCAGCTCAGGGGGGAGCACAGATACGCAGTATTTT. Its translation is CASSSGGSTDTQYF.

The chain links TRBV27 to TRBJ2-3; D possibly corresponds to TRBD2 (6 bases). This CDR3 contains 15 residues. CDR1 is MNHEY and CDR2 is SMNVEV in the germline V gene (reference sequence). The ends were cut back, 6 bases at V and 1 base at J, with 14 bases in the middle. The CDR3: CASSPLSGGTDTQYF. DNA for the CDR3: TGTGCCAGCAGCCCGCTTAGCGGAGGCACAGATACGCAGTATTTT.

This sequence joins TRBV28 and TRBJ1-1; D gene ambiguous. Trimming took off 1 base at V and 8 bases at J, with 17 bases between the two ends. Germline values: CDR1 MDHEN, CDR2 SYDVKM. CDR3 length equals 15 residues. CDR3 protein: CASSLFPRALGEAFF. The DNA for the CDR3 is TGTGCCAGCAGTTTATTCCCCCGGGCCCTCGGAGAAGCTTTCTTT. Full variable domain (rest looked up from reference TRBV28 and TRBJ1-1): DVKVTQSSRYLVKRTGEKVFLECVQDMDHENMFWYRQDPGLGLRLIYFSYDVKMKEKGDIPEGYSVSREKKERFSLILESASTNQTSMYLCASSLFPRALGEAFFGQGTRLTVV.

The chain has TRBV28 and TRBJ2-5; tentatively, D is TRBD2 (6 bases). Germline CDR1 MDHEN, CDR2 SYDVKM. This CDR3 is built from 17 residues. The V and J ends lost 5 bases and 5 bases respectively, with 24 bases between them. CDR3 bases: TGTGCCAGCAGTCCCGCAGCGGGCTCTCACCTAGGGGAGACCCAGTACTTC. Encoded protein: CASSPAAGSHLGETQYF. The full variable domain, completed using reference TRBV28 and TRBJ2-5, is DVKVTQSSRYLVKRTGEKVFLECVQDMDHENMFWYRQDPGLGLRLIYFSYDVKMKEKGDIPEGYSVSREKKERFSLILESASTNQTSMYLCASSPAAGSHLGETQYFGPGTRLLVL.

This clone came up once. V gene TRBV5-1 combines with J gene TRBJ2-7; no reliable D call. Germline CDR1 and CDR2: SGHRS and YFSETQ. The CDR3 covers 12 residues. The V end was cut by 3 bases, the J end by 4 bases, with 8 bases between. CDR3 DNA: TGCGCCAGCAGCTCTAACAGATACGAGCAGTACTTC. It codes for CASSSNRYEQYF.

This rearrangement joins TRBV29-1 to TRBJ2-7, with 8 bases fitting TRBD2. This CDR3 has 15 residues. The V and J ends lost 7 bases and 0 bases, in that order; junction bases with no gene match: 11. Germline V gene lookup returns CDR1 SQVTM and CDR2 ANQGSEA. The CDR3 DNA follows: TGCAGCGCCCTGGGGCTAGCGGGTAGCTCCTACGAGCAGTACTTC. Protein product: CSALGLAGSSYEQYF.

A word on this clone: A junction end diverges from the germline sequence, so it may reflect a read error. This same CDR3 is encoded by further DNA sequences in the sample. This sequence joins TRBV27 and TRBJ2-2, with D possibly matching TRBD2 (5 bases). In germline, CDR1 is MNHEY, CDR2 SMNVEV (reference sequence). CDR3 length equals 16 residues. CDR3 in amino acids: CASSFVHFTGTGELFF. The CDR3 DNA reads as TGTGCCAGCAGTTTCGTACACTTCACGGGTACCGGGGAGCTGTTTTTC.

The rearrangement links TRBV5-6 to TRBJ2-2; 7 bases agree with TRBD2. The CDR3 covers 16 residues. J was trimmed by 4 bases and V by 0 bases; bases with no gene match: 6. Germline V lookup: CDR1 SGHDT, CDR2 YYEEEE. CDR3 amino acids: CASSLDLRESTGELFF. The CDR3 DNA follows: TGTGCCAGCAGCTTGGATCTGCGGGAGAGCACCGGGGAGCTGTTTTTT. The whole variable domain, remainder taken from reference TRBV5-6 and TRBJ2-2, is DAGVTQSPTHLIKTRGQQVTLRCSPKSGHDTVSWYQQALGQGPQFIFQYYEEEERQRGNFPDRFSGHQFPNYSSELNVNALLLGDSALYLCASSLDLRESTGELFFGEGSRLTVL.

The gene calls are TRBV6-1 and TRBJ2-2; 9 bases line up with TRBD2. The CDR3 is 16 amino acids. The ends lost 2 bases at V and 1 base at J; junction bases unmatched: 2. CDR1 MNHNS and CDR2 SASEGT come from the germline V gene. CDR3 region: CASSEPAGGNTGELFF. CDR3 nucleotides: TGTGCCAGCAGTGAACCAGCGGGAGGGAACACCGGGGAGCTGTTTTTT.

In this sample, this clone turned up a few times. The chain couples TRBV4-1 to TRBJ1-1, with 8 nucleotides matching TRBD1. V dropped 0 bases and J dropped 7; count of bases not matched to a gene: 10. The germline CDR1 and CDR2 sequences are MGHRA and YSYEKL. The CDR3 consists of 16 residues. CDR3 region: CASSQDLYRGGLEAFF. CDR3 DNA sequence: TGCGCCAGCAGCCAAGATCTCTACAGGGGGGGACTTGAAGCTTTCTTT.

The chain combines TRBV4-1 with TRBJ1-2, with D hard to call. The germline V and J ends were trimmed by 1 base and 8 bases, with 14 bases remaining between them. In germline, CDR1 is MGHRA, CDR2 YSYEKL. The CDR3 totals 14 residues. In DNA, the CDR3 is TGCGCCAGCAGCCAAGGGATAAAAGGCTCCGGCTACACCTTC. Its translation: CASSQGIKGSGYTF.

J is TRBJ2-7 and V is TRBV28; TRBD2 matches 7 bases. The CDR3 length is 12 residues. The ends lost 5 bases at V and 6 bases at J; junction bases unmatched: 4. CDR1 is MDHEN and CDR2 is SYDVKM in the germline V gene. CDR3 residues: CASSREGPEQYF. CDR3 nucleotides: TGTGCCAGCAGTAGGGAGGGCCCCGAGCAGTACTTC.

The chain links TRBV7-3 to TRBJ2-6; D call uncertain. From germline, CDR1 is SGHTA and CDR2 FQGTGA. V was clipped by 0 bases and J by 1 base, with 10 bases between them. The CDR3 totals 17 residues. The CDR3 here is CASSLTGDRSGANVLTF. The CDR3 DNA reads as TGTGCCAGCAGCTTAACTGGGGATAGGTCTGGGGCCAACGTCCTGACTTTC. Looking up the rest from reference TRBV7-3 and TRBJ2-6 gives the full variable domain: GAGVSQTPSNKVTEKGKYVELRCDPISGHTALYWYRQSLGQGPEFLIYFQGTGAADDSGLPNDRFFAVRPEGSVSTLKIQRTERGDSAVYLCASSLTGDRSGANVLTFGAGSRLTVL.

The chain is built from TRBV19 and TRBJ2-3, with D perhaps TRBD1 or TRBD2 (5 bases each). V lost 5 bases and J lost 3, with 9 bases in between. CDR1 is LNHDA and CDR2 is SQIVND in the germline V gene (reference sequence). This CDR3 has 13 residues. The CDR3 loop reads CASSRGVTDTQYF. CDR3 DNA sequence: TGTGCCAGTAGTCGAGGGGTTACAGATACGCAGTATTTT.

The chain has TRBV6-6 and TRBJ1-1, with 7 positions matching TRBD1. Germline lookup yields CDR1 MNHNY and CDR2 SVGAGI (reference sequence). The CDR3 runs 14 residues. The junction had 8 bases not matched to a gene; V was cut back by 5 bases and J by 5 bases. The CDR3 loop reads CASSPYRGGTEAFF. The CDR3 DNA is TGTGCCAGCAGTCCATACAGGGGAGGGACTGAAGCTTTCTTT.

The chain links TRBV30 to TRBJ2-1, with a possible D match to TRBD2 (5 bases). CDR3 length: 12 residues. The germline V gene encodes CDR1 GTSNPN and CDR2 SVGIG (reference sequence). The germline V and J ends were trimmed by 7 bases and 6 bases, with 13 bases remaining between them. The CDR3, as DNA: TGTGCCTCCCCGGGGTCGGTCAATGAGCAGTTCTTC. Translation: CASPGSVNEQFF.